This T cell receptor (beta chain) was sequenced for a study of post-analysis software for immune sequencing data. Study details: Patients with relapsing-remitting, secondary progressive and progressive-relapsing multiple sclerosis courses were all represented. Study results and caveats: Comparison with controls showed significantly lower normalized Chao1 diversity in multiple sclerosis patients. TRBV5-6, TRBV5-1 and TRBV20-1 belonged to a set of about five TRBV segments that were more frequent in patients than controls. Strong co-clustering by F measure was seen for same-batch samples.

With V trimmed by 2 bases and J by 0 bases, 5 bases remained unmatched. The CDR3 sequence is 16 residues long. CDR1 is LGHNA, CDR2 YNFKEQ, per germline. Every TCR beta cDNA library bore unique molecular identifiers. Researchers reported some 500,000 cDNA molecules coming from about 1 to 10 million T cells. Via MiXCR, TCRdb re-called the PCR reads, giving one row per CDR3 protein. The table records 450,000 to 650,000 distinct CDR3 sequences, roughly two fifths of them present only once. This clonotype was seen a few times. The target antigen is unknown. Sequencing was carried out using blood. The sequence was obtained from a girl aged 5 to 17 with multiple sclerosis. This rearrangement joins TRBV4-2 to TRBJ2-3; 7 bases agree with TRBD2. CDR3 sequence (DNA): TGTGCCAGCAGCCAAAAACTAGCGTCTAGCACAGATACGCAGTATTTT. It yields the protein CASSQKLASSTDTQYF.